The clone carrying this T cell receptor (beta chain) was recorded at least ten times. Its antigen remains unknown. Sample-barcoded 5' priming and a J-beta primer mix drove a second PCR of 7 to 11 cycles. TCRdb reprocessed the 5' RACE reads with MiXCR, giving one entry per CDR3 protein. The table has roughly 650,000 distinct CDR3 sequences, about 30% seen once; the top ten hold 15% to 19%. Germline V gene sequence: CDR1 SNHLY, CDR2 FYNNEI. The germline V and J ends were trimmed by 2 bases and 5 bases, with 5 bases remaining between them. This CDR3 is 12 amino acids long. Peripheral blood from each donor was collected in a volume of about 9.9 milliliters. This entry belongs to a study of blood T cells in healthy people across ages. The study, taken as a whole, reports: Researchers report that TCR beta diversity correlated strongly with naive T cell percentage.

The receptor was derived from a woman older than 75 in good health. The chain carries TRBV2 and TRBJ2-3; D is ambiguous. What was sequenced was blood. Here the CDR3 DNA reads TGTGCCAGCAGTGAAATAAGAGATACGCAGTATTTT. Its translation: CASSEIRDTQYF. Full variable domain (outside the CDR3, taken from reference TRBV2 and TRBJ2-3): EPEVTQTPSHQVTQMGQEVILRCVPISNHLYFYWYRQILGQKVEFLVSFYNNEISEKSEIFDDQFSVERPDGSNFTLKIRSTKLEDSAMYFCASSEIRDTQYFGPGTRLTVL.